This T cell receptor (beta chain) was identified during a study of cytomegalovirus exposure and HLA in healthy donors. The study's findings and limits: Most TCR sequences proved rare, with some public TCRs found in many donors. A previous analysis found most TCR beta V segments productive roughly 87% or roughly 30% of the time. TCR beta chains associated with HLA were, in a later analysis, more clonally expanded than equally common others.

Germline CDR1 reads SGHKS; CDR2 reads YYEKEE (reference sequence). CDR3 length equals 14 residues. Trimming stripped 4 bases from V and 8 bases from J, with 13 bases between. A remark on this clone: Its antigen is not known.

Researchers ran the PCR with 60 Vbeta and 13 Jbeta primers. As handled by the study authors: Roughly 76 million unique TCR beta chains, roughly 11 million of them shared, were counted by a later analysis. Sequencing used immunoSEQ multiplex PCR; TCRdb keeps in-frame clones, though not all of them. V and J calls and clone size follow that table, whereas D and trimming were derived from the DNA. The table shows more than 110,000 clones, with 75% to 85% occurring only once. The chain combines TRBV5-5 with TRBJ1-6; TRBD1 might be the D (6 bases). Material for sequencing was PBMCs. The clonotype originates from a man between 45 and 60 years old in good health and CMV-seronegative. The CDR3: CASSGAGGDSPLHF. CDR3 nucleotides: TGTGCCAGCAGCGGGGCGGGGGGCGATTCACCCCTCCACTTT.